Shown below are 32 T cell receptor beta chains from a single sample sequenced in a study of cytomegalovirus exposure and HLA in healthy donors. PCR primers comprised 60 Vbeta and 13 Jbeta primers. The data were produced by immunoSEQ multiplex PCR, yet TCRdb's version contains in-frame clones alone and is incomplete. The sample lists 150,000 or so clones; 80% were seen once. Sequenced: PBMCs. The receptors shown here come from a woman aged 40 to 50 in good health and CMV-seropositive.

The chain uses TRBV11-2 and TRBJ2-7, with 7 bases that match TRBD2. J lost 2 bases, V lost 4 bases, and 11 bases had no gene match. Germline values: CDR1 SGHAT, CDR2 FQNNGV. The CDR3 has 16 amino acids. The DNA for the CDR3 is TGTGCCAGCAGCTCACGGGGCGGGAGATCCCCCTACGAGCAGTACTTC. Its translation: CASSSRGGRSPYEQYF.

The V call is TRBV7-3, the J call TRBJ1-1; no clear D. Germline V gives CDR1 SGHTA, CDR2 FQGTGA. This CDR3 region has 13 residues. Trimming took 3 bases from V and 1 from J, leaving 6 bases between them. Here the CDR3 DNA reads TGTGCCAGCAGCTTTTCCGGGAACACTGAAGCTTTCTTT. This sequence encodes CASSFSGNTEAFF.

The chain uses TRBV5-6 and TRBJ2-5; 10 bases match TRBD1. The J call may be mistaken, given a closer DNA end match to TRBJ2-7. Germline V gives CDR1 SGHDT, CDR2 YYEEEE. The CDR3 has 15 amino acids. The CDR3 sequence: CASSSPDRGGYEQYF. The CDR3 region has the DNA TGTGCCAGCAGCTCACCGGACAGGGGGGGGTACGAGCAGTACTTC.

The chain combines TRBV9 with TRBJ2-3; perhaps TRBD2 as D (6 bases). The V and J ends lost 3 bases and 9 bases respectively, with 11 bases between them. This CDR3 is 12 amino acids long. Germline V gives CDR1 SGDLS, CDR2 YYNGEE. CDR3 in DNA: TGTGCCAGCAGCGAGACCGGGGGAACGCAGTATTTT. The encoded protein is CASSETGGTQYF. The entire variable domain, with the rest obtained from reference TRBV9 and TRBJ2-3, is as follows: DSGVTQTPKHLITATGQRVTLRCSPRSGDLSVYWYQQSLDQGLQFLIQYYNGEERAKGNILERFSAQQFPDLHSELNLSSLELGDSALYFCASSETGGTQYFGPGTRLTVL.

This chain connects TRBV11-2 to TRBJ1-1; perhaps TRBD1 as D (5 bases). Germline V gives CDR1 SGHAT, CDR2 FQNNGV. This CDR3 contains 14 residues. Trimming took 1 base from V and 7 from J, leaving 13 bases between them. CDR3 in amino acids: CASSLAARDVEAFF. The CDR3 DNA sequence: TGTGCCAGCAGCTTAGCTGCCAGGGATGTTGAAGCTTTCTTT.

This chain connects TRBV5-1 to TRBJ2-3; 7 nucleotides align to TRBD2. Germline assignment: CDR1 SGHRS and CDR2 YFSETQ. This CDR3 is built from 15 residues. V was pared by 2 bases and J by 2 bases, with 5 bases of the junction left unmatched. CDR3 sequence reads: CASSLQAGSTDTQYF. CDR3 nucleotide sequence: TGCGCCAGCAGCTTACAAGCGGGGTCCACAGATACGCAGTATTTT. Complete variable domain (other parts from reference TRBV5-1 and TRBJ2-3): KAGVTQTPRYLIKTRGQQVTLSCSPISGHRSVSWYQQTPGQGLQFLFEYFSETQRNKGNFPGRFSGRQFSNSRSEMNVSTLELGDSALYLCASSLQAGSTDTQYFGPGTRLTVL.

The chain is built from TRBV5-4 and TRBJ2-7, with D maybe TRBD1 (6 bases). Trimming removed 4 bases at V and 2 bases at J, with 16 bases between. This CDR3 is built from 15 residues. The germline CDR1 and CDR2 sequences are SGHNT and YYREEE (reference sequence). In DNA, the CDR3 is TGTGCCAGCAGCCCCGGACAGTTTAAGGCCTACGAGCAGTACTTC. Amino acids: CASSPGQFKAYEQYF.

V is TRBV19 and J is TRBJ2-7, with 14 bases aligning to TRBD2. With V trimmed by 8 bases and J by 4 bases, 4 bases remained unmatched. The CDR3 length is 14 residues. Germline CDR1 LNHDA, CDR2 SQIVND (reference sequence). The CDR3 loop is CASGTSGSFYEQYF. CDR3 sequence (DNA): TGTGCCAGTGGGACTAGCGGGAGCTTTTACGAGCAGTACTTC.

J is TRBJ2-1 and V is TRBV28, with TRBD1 identical over 9 bases. The trim removed 2 bases at V and 9 bases at J, leaving 11 bases unmatched. Germline assignment: CDR1 MDHEN and CDR2 SYDVKM. This CDR3 spans 16 amino acids. The CDR3 reads CASSLTRQGGSIEQFF. The CDR3 DNA sequence: TGTGCCAGCAGTTTAACCCGACAGGGGGGTAGCATTGAGCAGTTCTTC. Based on the CDR3 plus reference TRBV28 and TRBJ2-1, the full variable domain is DVKVTQSSRYLVKRTGEKVFLECVQDMDHENMFWYRQDPGLGLRLIYFSYDVKMKEKGDIPEGYSVSREKKERFSLILESASTNQTSMYLCASSLTRQGGSIEQFFGPGTRLTVL.

In the case of this clone: Other DNA sequences within the sample encode an identical CDR3. The J gene is TRBJ2-1, the V gene TRBV6-5; TRBD1 agrees at 8 bases. In germline, CDR1 is MNHEY, CDR2 SVGAGI. The CDR3 has 16 residues. With 3 bases clipped from V and 9 bases from J, the junction kept 13 bases outside the gene matches. The CDR3 is CASSYDRGLVYAEQFF. The CDR3 bases are TGTGCCAGCAGTTATGACAGGGGTCTTGTGTATGCTGAGCAGTTCTTC.

This chain connects TRBV6-1 to TRBJ2-7; 9 bases agree with TRBD2. J lost 5 bases, V lost 10 bases, and 15 bases had no gene match. The CDR3 length is 15 residues. Per the germline V gene, CDR1 is MNHNS and CDR2 is SASEGT. DNA of the CDR3: TGTGCCACCTTCAAGGGGGCGGGAGGGGCCCACGAGCAGTACTTC. It specifies CATFKGAGGAHEQYF.

This clone was observed a single time. CDR3 coding DNA: TGCGCCAGCAGCTTAGCGGGATATTTAACCGAGCAGTACTTC. Translated: CASSLAGYLTEQYF. The rearrangement links TRBV5-1 to TRBJ2-7; 7 bases are shared with TRBD2. J lost 6 bases, V lost 2 bases, and 8 bases had no gene match. The germline V gene has CDR1 SGHRS and CDR2 YFSETQ. The CDR3 sequence is 14 residues long. Variable domain in full (rest from reference TRBV5-1 and TRBJ2-7): KAGVTQTPRYLIKTRGQQVTLSCSPISGHRSVSWYQQTPGQGLQFLFEYFSETQRNKGNFPGRFSGRQFSNSRSEMNVSTLELGDSALYLCASSLAGYLTEQYFGPGTRLTVT.

At least ten counts were recorded for this clone. The rearrangement joins TRBV11-3 to TRBJ1-1; D gene unclear. Germline CDR1 SGHNT, CDR2 YENEEA. CDR3 length: 13 residues. Trimming removed 5 bases at V and 5 bases at J, with 12 bases between. The CDR3 nucleotides read TGTGCCAGCAGCATTACTCAATGGACTGAAGCTTTCTTT. This sequence encodes CASSITQWTEAFF.

V gene TRBV10-3 combines with J gene TRBJ2-1; 11 bases fit TRBD1. V shed 3 bases, J shed 1 base, and the junction held 11 bases outside the gene matches. The length of the CDR3 is 19 residues. The V gene's germline CDR1 is ENHRY and CDR2 SYGVKD. DNA for the CDR3: TGTGCCATCAGTGAAGATGGGACAGGGGGGGGTGGATCCTACAATGAGCAGTTCTTC. Translating it yields CAISEDGTGGGGSYNEQFF.

The V call is TRBV18, the J call TRBJ2-7, with 7 bases fitting TRBD2. Germline assignment: CDR1 KGHSH and CDR2 LQKENI. The CDR3 is 14 residues long. Unmatched junction bases numbered 10, after V lost 6 bases and J lost 5 bases. The CDR3 region has the DNA TGTGCCAGCTCCCCCGTTGCGGGAGACAACGAGCAGTACTTC. Protein product: CASSPVAGDNEQYF.

The table lists this clone with a count of one. The chain carries TRBV19 and TRBJ2-3; 7 bases match TRBD2. The CDR3 has 16 amino acids. Germline V CDR1 and CDR2: LNHDA, SQIVND (reference sequence). V lost 0 bases and J lost 4; bases outside the gene matches: 7. The DNA of the CDR3 is TGTGCCAGTAGTATAGATGCGGGAGTCGGGGCAGATACGCAGTATTTT. This gives the protein CASSIDAGVGADTQYF.

V is TRBV5-6 and J is TRBJ2-1, with D hard to call. CDR1 is SGHDT and CDR2 is YYEEEE in the germline V gene. Trimming stripped 0 bases from V and 10 bases from J, with 11 bases between. CDR3 length: 13 amino acids. CDR3 DNA: TGTGCCAGCAGCTTGGCCAAATACTGGGAGCAGTTCTTC. This codes for CASSLAKYWEQFF.

The chain has TRBV13 and TRBJ2-2; 16 nucleotides align to TRBD2. This CDR3 spans 16 amino acids. Germline V gene data show CDR1 as PRHDT and CDR2 as FYEKMQ (reference sequence). The J segment lost 6 bases and the V segment lost 6 bases, leaving 4 bases of the junction unmatched. CDR3 nucleotide sequence: TGTGCCAGCAGAGGGACTAGCGGGGGGGAAGCCGGGGAGCTGTTTTTT. It translates to CASRGTSGGEAGELFF. Based on the CDR3 plus reference TRBV13 and TRBJ2-2, the full variable domain is AAGVIQSPRHLIKEKRETATLKCYPIPRHDTVYWYQQGPGQDPQFLISFYEKMQSDKGSIPDRFSAQQFSDYHSELNMSSLELGDSALYFCASRGTSGGEAGELFFGEGSRLTVL.

The CDR3 spells CASSFPSGSIETQYF. In nucleotides, the CDR3 is TGTGCCAGCAGTTTCCCTAGCGGGAGTATCGAGACCCAGTACTTC. The chain recombines TRBV28 with TRBJ2-5; TRBD2 matches 10 bases. The CDR3 length is 15 residues. Germline-derived CDR1 and CDR2 are MDHEN and SYDVKM. The J segment lost 5 bases and the V segment lost 3 bases, leaving 6 bases of the junction unmatched.

The chain carries TRBV30 and TRBJ1-1; D unresolved. The germline V gene has CDR1 GTSNPN and CDR2 SVGIG (reference sequence). Trimming took off 0 bases at V and 2 bases at J, with 7 bases between the two ends. The CDR3 is 13 amino acids. The CDR3 coding sequence is TGTGCCTGGAGTGTACAGTCAAACACTGAAGCTTTCTTT. Amino acids: CAWSVQSNTEAFF.

This clone was seen only a few times. This rearrangement joins TRBV5-4 to TRBJ1-2, with 9 positions matching TRBD1. The germline V gene encodes CDR1 SGHNT and CDR2 YYREEE (reference sequence). V dropped 0 bases and J dropped 2; count of bases not matched to a gene: 5. The CDR3 has 16 amino acids. CDR3 region: CASSLVAGQGNYGYTF. Here the CDR3 DNA reads TGTGCCAGCAGCTTGGTGGCGGGACAGGGAAACTATGGCTACACCTTC.

The V and J genes are TRBV5-1 and TRBJ2-7, with 13 bases lining up with TRBD2. The CDR3 has 15 residues. Germline CDR1 and CDR2: SGHRS and YFSETQ. V lost 3 bases and J lost 3; bases outside the gene matches: 3. CDR3 nucleotides: TGCGCCAGCAGCTCAGGACTAGCGGGAGTCTACGAGCAGTACTTC. This sequence encodes CASSSGLAGVYEQYF.

This chain joins TRBV5-1 and TRBJ1-2; no reliable D call. This CDR3 contains 15 residues. Germline values: CDR1 SGHRS, CDR2 YFSETQ. V was clipped by 4 bases and J by 0 bases, with 13 bases between them. The CDR3 bases are TGCGCCAGCAGCCGAGGGTCAATGACTAACTATGGCTACACCTTC. Encoded protein: CASSRGSMTNYGYTF. Together with reference TRBV5-1 and TRBJ1-2, the CDR3 gives the full variable domain: KAGVTQTPRYLIKTRGQQVTLSCSPISGHRSVSWYQQTPGQGLQFLFEYFSETQRNKGNFPGRFSGRQFSNSRSEMNVSTLELGDSALYLCASSRGSMTNYGYTFGSGTRLTVV.

This chain links TRBV5-4 with TRBJ2-1; 10 bases align to TRBD2. The V gene's germline CDR1 is SGHNT and CDR2 YYREEE (reference sequence). The junction had 10 bases not matched to a gene; V was cut back by 4 bases and J by 6 bases. The CDR3 spans 16 residues. The CDR3, as DNA: TGTGCCAGCAGCCCCGGGGGGCTAGCGGGAGTCAATGAGCAGTTCTTC. It codes for CASSPGGLAGVNEQFF.

The gene calls are TRBV13 and TRBJ2-7, with D possibly TRBD1 on 6 matching bases. Per the germline V gene, CDR1 is PRHDT and CDR2 is FYEKMQ (reference sequence). The V gene lost 5 bases and the J gene lost 4 bases, with 15 bases spanning the gap. This CDR3 contains 14 residues. The CDR3 is CASSDTGRSYEQYF. The CDR3 DNA follows: TGTGCCAGCAGCGACACAGGGCGAAGTTACGAGCAGTACTTC.

The chain couples TRBV5-4 to TRBJ1-1; D unresolved. Germline values: CDR1 SGHNT, CDR2 YYREEE (reference sequence). V was trimmed by 1 base and J by 2 bases, leaving 9 bases between them. This CDR3 contains 14 residues. CDR3 region: CASSLRGGNTEAFF. CDR3 DNA sequence: TGTGCCAGCAGCTTGCGGGGAGGAAACACTGAAGCTTTCTTT.

This chain uses TRBV28 with TRBJ2-2; maybe TRBD2 (7 bases). CDR3 size: 14 residues. Germline V gives CDR1 MDHEN, CDR2 SYDVKM. Trimming cost V 2 bases and J 6 bases, with 10 bases left between them. CDR3 in DNA: TGTGCCAGCAGTTTACAAGGGGGGGCCGGGGAGCTGTTTTTT. Amino acid sequence: CASSLQGGAGELFF.

The chain is built from TRBV2 and TRBJ2-1; TRBD2 matches 9 bases. Per germline, CDR1 SNHLY and CDR2 FYNNEI. V was pared by 6 bases and J by 2 bases, with 5 bases of the junction left unmatched. CDR3 length: 15 amino acids. As DNA, the CDR3 is TGTGCCAGCAGCGGTAGCGGGAGTGCCTACAATGAGCAGTTCTTC. Translation: CASSGSGSAYNEQFF.

This chain uses TRBV29-1 with TRBJ2-5, with 8 bases matching TRBD2. V was clipped by 4 bases and J by 5 bases; unmatched bases: 3. From germline, CDR1 is SQVTM and CDR2 ANQGSEA. The CDR3 loop spans 12 amino acids. The CDR3 loop reads CSVGGLGETQYF. In nucleotides, the CDR3 is TGCAGCGTTGGGGGACTAGGGGAGACCCAGTACTTC.

This chain joins TRBV18 and TRBJ2-7; 8 bases map to TRBD2. Looked up from germline, CDR1 is KGHSH and CDR2 is LQKENI. Trimming removed 4 bases from V and 7 bases from J; junction bases left unmatched: 9. The CDR3 length is 14 residues. The CDR3 region is CASSLTGTRGEQYF. The DNA for the CDR3 is TGTGCCAGCTCACTTACCGGGACTAGAGGGGAGCAGTACTTC.

This chain uses TRBV20-1 with TRBJ1-1, with no clear D. With 6 bases removed from V and 4 bases from J, the gap between germline ends came to 9 bases. CDR3 length: 11 residues. The germline V gene encodes CDR1 DFQATT and CDR2 SNEGSKA (reference sequence). For the CDR3, the DNA is TGCAGTGCCCAACTAGGCACTGAAGCTTTCTTT. It specifies CSAQLGTEAFF.

This clone was counted a single time. As DNA, the CDR3 is TGTGCCAGCTCACCAGGGAGGGATAGCAATCAGCCCCAGCATTTT. Amino acids: CASSPGRDSNQPQHF. This rearrangement joins TRBV18 to TRBJ1-5; no clear D. From germline, CDR1 is KGHSH and CDR2 LQKENI. The CDR3 consists of 15 residues. Deletions cut 2 bases from V and 0 bases from J, with 8 bases between.